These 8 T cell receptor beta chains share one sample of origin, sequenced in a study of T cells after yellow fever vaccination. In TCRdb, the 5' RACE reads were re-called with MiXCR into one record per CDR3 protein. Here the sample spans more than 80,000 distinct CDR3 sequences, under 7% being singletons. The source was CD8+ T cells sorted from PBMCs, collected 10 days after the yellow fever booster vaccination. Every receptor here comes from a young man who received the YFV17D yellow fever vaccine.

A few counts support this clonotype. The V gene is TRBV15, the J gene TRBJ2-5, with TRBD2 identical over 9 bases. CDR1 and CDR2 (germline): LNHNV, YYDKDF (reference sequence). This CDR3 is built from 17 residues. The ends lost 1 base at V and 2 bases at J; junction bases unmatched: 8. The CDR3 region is CATSRVGSGGFQETQYF. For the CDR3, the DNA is TGTGCCACCAGCAGAGTGGGTAGCGGGGGATTTCAAGAGACCCAGTACTTC. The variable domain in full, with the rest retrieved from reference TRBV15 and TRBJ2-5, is DAMVIQNPRYQVTQFGKPVTLSCSQTLNHNVMYWYQQKSSQAPKLLFHYYDKDFNNEADTPDNFQSRRPNTSFCFLDIRSPGLGDTAMYLCATSRVGSGGFQETQYFGPGTRLLVL.

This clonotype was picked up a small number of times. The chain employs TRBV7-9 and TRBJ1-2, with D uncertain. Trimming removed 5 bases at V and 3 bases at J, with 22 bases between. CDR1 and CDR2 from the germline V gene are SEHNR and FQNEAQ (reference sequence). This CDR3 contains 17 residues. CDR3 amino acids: CASSPSHRAPRDYGYTF. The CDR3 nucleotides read TGTGCCAGCAGCCCTTCCCACCGGGCCCCCCGGGACTATGGCTACACCTTC.

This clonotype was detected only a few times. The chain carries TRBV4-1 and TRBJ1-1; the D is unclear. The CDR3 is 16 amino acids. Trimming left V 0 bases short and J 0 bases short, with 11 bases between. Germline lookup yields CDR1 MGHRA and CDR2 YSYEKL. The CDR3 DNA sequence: TGCGCCAGCAGCCAAGAACCGGGTTCCATGAACACTGAAGCTTTCTTT. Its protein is CASSQEPGSMNTEAFF.

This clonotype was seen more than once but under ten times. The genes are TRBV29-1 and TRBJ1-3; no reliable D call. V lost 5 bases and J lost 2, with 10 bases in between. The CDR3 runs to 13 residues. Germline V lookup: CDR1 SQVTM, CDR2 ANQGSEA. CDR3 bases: TGCAGCGTTTGGGGTTCGGCTGGAAACACCATATATTTT. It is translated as CSVWGSAGNTIYF.

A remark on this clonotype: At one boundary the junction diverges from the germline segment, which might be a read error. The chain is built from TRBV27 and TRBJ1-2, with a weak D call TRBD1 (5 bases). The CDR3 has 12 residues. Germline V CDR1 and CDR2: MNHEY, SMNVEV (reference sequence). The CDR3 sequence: CASSPAGDGCTF. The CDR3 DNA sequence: TGTGCCAGCAGCCCAGCGGGGGACGGCTGCACCTTC.

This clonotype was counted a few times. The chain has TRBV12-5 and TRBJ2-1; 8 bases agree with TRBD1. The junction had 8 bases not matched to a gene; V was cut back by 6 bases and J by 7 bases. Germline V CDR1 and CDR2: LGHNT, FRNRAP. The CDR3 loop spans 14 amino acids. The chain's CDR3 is CASGEATGVNEQFF. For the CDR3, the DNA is TGTGCTAGTGGAGAAGCGACAGGGGTTAATGAGCAGTTCTTC.

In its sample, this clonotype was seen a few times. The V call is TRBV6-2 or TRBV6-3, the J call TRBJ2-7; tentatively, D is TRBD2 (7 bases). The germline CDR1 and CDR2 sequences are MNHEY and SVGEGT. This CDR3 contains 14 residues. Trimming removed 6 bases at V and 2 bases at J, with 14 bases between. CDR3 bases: TGTGCCAGCAGGAGAGGGGGGGAGGCCTACGAGCAGTACTTC. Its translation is CASRRGGEAYEQYF.

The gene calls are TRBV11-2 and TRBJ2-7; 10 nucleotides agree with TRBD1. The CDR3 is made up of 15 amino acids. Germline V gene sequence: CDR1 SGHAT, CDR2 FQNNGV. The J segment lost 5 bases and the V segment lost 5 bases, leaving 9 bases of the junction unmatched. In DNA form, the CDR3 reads TGTGCCAGCAGCCACGGACAGGGGGGAGGGAACGAGCAGTACTTC. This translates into CASSHGQGGGNEQYF.